This record covers a single T cell receptor (beta chain). Its cognate antigen is unknown. This entry is derived from a study of OX40 agonist ivuxolimab in advanced cancers. Study in general: Patients received ivuxolimab, an intravenous treatment, every 2 weeks at 0.01 to 10 mg/kg.

Findings of the study overall: More expanded clones were seen, on average, in CD8+ T cells than in CD4+.

The germline V gene has CDR1 SGHNT and CDR2 YYREEE (reference sequence). V was trimmed by 1 base and J by 2 bases, leaving 13 bases between them. The CDR3 totals 15 residues. Data came from immunoSEQ multiplex PCR; TCRdb stores just in-frame clones and leaves some out. Of 65,000 to 90,000 clones listed, 91% are singletons. The chain employs TRBV5-4 and TRBJ2-7; no clear D. The sample in question was CD4+ or CD8+ T cells sorted from blood, obtained in a trial of the OX40 agonist ivuxolimab. The source is an adult with an advanced solid tumor such as melanoma, head and neck, liver or kidney cancer. This CDR3 reads CASSLSGGPAYEQYF. CDR3 bases: TGTGCCAGCAGCTTGTCCGGCGGACCTGCCTACGAGCAGTACTTC.